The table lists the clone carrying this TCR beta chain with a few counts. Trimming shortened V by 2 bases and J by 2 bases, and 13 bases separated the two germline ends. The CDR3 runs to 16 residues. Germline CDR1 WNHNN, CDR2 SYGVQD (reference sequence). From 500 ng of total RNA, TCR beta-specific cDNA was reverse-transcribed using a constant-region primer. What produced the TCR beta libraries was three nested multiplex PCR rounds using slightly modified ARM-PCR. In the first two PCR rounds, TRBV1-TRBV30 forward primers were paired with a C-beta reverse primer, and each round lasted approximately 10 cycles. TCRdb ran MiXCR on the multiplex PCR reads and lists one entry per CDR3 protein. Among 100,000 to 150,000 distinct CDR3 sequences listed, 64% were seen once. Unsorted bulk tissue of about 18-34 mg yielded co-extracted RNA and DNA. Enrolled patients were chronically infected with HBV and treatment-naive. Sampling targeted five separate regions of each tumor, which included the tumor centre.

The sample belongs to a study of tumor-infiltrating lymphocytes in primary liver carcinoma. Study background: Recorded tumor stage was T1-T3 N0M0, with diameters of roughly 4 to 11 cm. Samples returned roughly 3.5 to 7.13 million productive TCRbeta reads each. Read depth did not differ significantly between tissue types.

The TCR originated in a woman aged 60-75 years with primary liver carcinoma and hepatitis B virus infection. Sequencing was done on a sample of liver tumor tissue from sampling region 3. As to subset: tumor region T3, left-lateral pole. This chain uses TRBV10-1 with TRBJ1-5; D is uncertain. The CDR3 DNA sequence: TGCGCCAGCAGTGAGGGGGTTAGAATGGGCAATCAGCCCCAGCATTTT. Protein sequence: CASSEGVRMGNQPQHF.